The present T cell receptor beta chain was sequenced within a study of shared clonotypes between healthy human individuals. Study-level information: Each donor contributed plates that comprised three CD4 naive, three CD4 memory, two CD8 naive and one CD8 memory. Notes on the study in general: There were few donors, and this limited the genetic and exposure-history diversity represented.

This CDR3 contains 16 residues. V was cut by 6 bases and J by 1 base, with 16 bases left in between. The germline CDR1 and CDR2 sequences are MRHNA and SNTAGT. TCRdb's copy holds only in-frame clones and misses some; the assay was immunoSEQ multiplex PCR. The sample consists of 2.3 million or so clones, approximately 93% of them appearing once. A remark on this clone: Its antigen is unknown.

This chain joins TRBV6-4 and TRBJ2-1, with D possibly being TRBD2 (5 bases). Sequencing was carried out using naive CD4+ T cells from PBMCs. As for subset: CD45RA+ positively selected. This sequence originates from a man younger than 35 in good health. Some clones in this sample may be carry-over from other donors' samples. The CDR3, as DNA: TGTGCCAGCAGCGCCCGGAGAGCGGCTTCCTACAATGAGCAGTTCTTC. It yields the protein CASSARRAASYNEQFF.